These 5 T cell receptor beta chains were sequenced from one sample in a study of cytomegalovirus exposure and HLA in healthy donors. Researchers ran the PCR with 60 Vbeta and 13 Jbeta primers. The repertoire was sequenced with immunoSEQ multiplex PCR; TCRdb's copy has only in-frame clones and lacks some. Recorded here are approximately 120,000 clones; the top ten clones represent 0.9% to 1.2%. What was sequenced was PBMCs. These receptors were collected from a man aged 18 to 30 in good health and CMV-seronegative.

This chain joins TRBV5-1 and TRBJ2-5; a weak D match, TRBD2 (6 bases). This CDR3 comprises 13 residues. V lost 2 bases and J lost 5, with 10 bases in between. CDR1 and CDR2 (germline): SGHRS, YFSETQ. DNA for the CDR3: TGCGCCAGCAGCTTAGGTGGGGGGGAGACCCAGTACTTC. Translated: CASSLGGGETQYF.

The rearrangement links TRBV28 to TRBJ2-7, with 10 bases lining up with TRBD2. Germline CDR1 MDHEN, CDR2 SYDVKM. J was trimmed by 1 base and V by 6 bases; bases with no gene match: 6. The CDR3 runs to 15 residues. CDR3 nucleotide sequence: TGTGCCAGCAGGAACCTAGCGGGAGTTTCCTACGAGCAGTACTTC. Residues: CASRNLAGVSYEQYF.

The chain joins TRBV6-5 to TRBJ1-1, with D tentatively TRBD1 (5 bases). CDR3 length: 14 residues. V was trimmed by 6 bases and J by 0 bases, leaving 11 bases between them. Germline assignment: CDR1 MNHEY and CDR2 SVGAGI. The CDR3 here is CASSKGTLNTEAFF. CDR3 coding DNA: TGTGCCAGCAGCAAAGGGACTTTGAACACTGAAGCTTTCTTT.

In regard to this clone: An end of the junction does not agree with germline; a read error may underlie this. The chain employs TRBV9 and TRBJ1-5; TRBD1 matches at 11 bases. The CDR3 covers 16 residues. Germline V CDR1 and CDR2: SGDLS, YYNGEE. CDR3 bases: TGTGCCAGCAGCGCGGGAGGGACAGGGGGTAATCAGCCCCAGCGTTTT. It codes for CASSAGGTGGNQPQRF.

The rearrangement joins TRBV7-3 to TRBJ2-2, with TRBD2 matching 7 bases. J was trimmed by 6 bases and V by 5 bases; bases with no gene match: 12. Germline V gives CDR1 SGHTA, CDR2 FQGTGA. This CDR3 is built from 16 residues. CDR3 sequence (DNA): TGTGCCAGCAGCCCACGGGGCGGGGGACTCCCCGGGGAGCTGTTTTTT. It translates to CASSPRGGGLPGELFF. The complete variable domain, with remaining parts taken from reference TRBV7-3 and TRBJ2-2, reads GAGVSQTPSNKVTEKGKYVELRCDPISGHTALYWYRQSLGQGPEFLIYFQGTGAADDSGLPNDRFFAVRPEGSVSTLKIQRTERGDSAVYLCASSPRGGGLPGELFFGEGSRLTVL.